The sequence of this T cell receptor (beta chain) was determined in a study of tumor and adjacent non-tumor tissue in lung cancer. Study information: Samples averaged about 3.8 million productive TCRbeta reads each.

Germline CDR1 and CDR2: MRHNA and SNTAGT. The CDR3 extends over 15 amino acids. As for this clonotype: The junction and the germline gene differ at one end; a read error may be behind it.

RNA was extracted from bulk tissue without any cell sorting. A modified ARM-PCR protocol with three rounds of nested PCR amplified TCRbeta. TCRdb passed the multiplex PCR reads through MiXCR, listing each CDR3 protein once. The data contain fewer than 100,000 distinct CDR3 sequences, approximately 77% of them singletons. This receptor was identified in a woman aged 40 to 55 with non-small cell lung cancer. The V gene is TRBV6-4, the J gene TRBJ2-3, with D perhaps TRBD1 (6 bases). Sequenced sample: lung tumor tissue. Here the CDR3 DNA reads TGTGTCAGCAGTGACTCCCCAGGGGGCACAGATACGCAGTATTTT. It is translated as CVSSDSPGGTDTQYF.